What follows is one TCR beta chain and its context. No antigen is known for it. The sample belongs to a study of cytomegalovirus exposure and HLA in healthy donors. Looked up from germline, CDR1 is SGHRS and CDR2 is YFSETQ. This CDR3 contains 14 residues. V shed 4 bases and J 5 bases; nucleotides not matched to a gene: 5. Repertoires were generated with immunoSEQ multiplex PCR, while TCRdb's copy carries only in-frame clones and drops some. The top ten hold about 3% of the sample, which has 130,000 or so clones, 89% seen once. Study observations and caveats: A subsequent analysis found that TCR clusters from the first cohort also tended to co-occur in the roughly 120 validation repertoires, with about 93% of cluster scores above 0. As confirmed in vitro, a few CMV-associated chains were specific for CMV antigens.

The clonotype was recovered from a man aged 25 to 40 in good health and CMV-seronegative. The chain recombines TRBV5-1 with TRBJ2-5; TRBD1 matches at 10 bases. The sequencing input was PBMCs. The CDR3 here is CASSPGQGLETQYF. The DNA for the CDR3 is TGCGCCAGCAGCCCGGGACAGGGGTTGGAGACCCAGTACTTC.